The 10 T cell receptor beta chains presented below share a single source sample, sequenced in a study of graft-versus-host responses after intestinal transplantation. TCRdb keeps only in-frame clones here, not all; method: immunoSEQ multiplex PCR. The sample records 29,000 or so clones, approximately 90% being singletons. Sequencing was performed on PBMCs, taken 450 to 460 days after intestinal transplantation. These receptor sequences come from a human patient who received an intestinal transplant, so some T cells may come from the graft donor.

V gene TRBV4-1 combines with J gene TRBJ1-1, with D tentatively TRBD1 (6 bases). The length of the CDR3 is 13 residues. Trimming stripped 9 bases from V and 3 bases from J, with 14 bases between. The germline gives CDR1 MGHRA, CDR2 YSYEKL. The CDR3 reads CASTGYRDTEAFF. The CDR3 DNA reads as TGCGCCAGTACAGGGTATAGGGACACTGAAGCTTTCTTT.

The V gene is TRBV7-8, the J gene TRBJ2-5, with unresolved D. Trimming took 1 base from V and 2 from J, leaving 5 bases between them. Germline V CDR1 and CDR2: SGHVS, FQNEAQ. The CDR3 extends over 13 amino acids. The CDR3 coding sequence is TGTGCCAGCAGCTTAGTTCTGCAAGAGACCCAGTACTTC. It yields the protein CASSLVLQETQYF.

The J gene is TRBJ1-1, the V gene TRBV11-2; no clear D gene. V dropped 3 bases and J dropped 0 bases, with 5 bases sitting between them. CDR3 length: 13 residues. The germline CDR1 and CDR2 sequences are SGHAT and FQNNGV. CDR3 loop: CASSFAMNTEAFF. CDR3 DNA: TGTGCCAGCAGCTTCGCCATGAACACTGAAGCTTTCTTT. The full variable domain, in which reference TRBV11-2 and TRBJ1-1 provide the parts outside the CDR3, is EAGVAQSPRYKIIEKRQSVAFWCNPISGHATLYWYQQILGQGPKLLIQFQNNGVVDDSQLPKDRFSAERLKGVDSTLKIQPAKLEDSAVYLCASSFAMNTEAFFGQGTRLTVV.

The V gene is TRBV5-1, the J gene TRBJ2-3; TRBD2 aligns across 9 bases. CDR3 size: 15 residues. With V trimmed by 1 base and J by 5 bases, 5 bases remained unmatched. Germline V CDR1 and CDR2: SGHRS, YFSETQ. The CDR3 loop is CASSLRRGGGDTQYF. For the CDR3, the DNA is TGCGCCAGCAGCTTGCGGCGGGGGGGCGGAGATACGCAGTATTTT.

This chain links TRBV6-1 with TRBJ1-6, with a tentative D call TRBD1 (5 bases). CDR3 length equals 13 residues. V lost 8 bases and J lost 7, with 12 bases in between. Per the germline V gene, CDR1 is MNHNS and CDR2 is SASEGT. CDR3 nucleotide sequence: TGTGCCAGCCGGGGCCCATGGAATTCACCCCTCCACTTT. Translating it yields CASRGPWNSPLHF.

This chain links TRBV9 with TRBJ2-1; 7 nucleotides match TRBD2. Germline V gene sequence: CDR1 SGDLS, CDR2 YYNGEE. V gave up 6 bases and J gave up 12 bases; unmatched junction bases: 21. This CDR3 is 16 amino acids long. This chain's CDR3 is CASNREAPNKRKVQFF. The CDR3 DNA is TGTGCCAGCAACCGGGAGGCTCCAAACAAGCGTAAAGTGCAGTTCTTC.

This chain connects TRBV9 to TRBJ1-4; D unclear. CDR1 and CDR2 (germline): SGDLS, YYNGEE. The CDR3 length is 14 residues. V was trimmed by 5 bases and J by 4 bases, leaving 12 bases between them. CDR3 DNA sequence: TGTGCCAGCAGTGGTGCAGCGGATAATGAAAAACTGTTTTTT. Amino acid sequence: CASSGAADNEKLFF.

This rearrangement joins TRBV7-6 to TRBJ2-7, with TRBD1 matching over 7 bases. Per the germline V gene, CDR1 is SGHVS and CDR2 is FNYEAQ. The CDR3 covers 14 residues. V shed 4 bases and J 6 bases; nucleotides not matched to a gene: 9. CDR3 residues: CASSSGQLTSEQYF. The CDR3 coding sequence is TGTGCCAGCAGCTCGGGACAGTTAACCAGCGAGCAGTACTTC.

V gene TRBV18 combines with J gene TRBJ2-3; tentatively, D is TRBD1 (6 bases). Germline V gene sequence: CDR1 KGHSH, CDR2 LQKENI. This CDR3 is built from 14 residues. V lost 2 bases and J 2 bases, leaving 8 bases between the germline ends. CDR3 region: CASSPWGPTDTQYF. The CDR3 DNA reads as TGTGCCAGCTCACCATGGGGGCCCACAGATACGCAGTATTTT.

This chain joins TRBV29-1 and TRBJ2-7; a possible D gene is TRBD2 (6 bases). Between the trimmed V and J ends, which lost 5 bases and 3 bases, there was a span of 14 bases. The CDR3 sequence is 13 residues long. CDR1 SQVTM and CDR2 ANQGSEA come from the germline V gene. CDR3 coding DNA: TGCAGCGTTTCGTCAGGGAGGATCTACGAGCAGTACTTC. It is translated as CSVSSGRIYEQYF.